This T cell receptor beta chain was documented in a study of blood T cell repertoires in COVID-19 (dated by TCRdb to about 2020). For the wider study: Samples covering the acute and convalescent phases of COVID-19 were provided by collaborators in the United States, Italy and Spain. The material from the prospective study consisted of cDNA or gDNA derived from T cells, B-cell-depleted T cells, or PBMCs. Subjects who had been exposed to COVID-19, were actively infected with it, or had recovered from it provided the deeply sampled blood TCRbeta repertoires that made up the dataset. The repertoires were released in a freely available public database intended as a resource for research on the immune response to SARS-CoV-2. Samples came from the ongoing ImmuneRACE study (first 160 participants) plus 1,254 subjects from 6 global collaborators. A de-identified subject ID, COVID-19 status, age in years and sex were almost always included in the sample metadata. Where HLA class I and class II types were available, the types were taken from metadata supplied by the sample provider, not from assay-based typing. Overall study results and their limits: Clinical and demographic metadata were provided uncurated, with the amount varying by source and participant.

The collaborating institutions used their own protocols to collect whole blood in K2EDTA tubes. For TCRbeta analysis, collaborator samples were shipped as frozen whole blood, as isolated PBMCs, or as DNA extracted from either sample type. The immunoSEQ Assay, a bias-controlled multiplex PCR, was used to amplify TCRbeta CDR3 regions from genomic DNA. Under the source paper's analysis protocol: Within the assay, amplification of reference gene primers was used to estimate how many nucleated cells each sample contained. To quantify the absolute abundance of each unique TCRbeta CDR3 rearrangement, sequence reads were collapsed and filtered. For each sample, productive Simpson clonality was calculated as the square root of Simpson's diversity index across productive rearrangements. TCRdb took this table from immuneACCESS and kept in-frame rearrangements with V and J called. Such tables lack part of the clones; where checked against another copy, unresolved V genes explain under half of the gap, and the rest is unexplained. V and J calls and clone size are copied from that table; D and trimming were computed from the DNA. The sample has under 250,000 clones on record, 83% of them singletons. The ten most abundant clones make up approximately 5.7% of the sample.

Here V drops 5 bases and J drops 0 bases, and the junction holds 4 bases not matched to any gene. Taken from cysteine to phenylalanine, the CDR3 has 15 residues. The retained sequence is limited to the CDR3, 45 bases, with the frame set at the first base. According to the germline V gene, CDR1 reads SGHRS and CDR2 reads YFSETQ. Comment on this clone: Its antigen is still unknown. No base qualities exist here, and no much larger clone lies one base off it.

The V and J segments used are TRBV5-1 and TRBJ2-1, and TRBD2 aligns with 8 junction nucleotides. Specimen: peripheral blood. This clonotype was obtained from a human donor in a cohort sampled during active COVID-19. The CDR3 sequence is CASSTGGRSYNEQFF. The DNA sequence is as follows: TGCGCCAGCAGTACGGGGGGGCGCTCCTACAATGAGCAGTTCTTC.